The source of this TCR beta chain is a study of blood T cell repertoires in COVID-19. The wider study: The origin of the acute and convalescent COVID-19 samples was the United States, Italy and Spain. From T cells, B-cell-depleted T cells, or PBMCs came the material, which was cDNA or gDNA.

In the original analysis: Reference gene primer amplification gave nucleated cell count estimates. Repertoires were generated with immunoSEQ multiplex PCR, while TCRdb's copy carries only in-frame clones and drops some. Clone size and the V and J calls come from that table; the DNA yielded D and trimming. This table has roughly 260,000 clones, about nine tenths appearing once. The sequencing sample was made of peripheral blood. The source of this sequence is a woman between 50 and 59 years old who had recovered from COVID-19.

In DNA form, the CDR3 reads TGTGCCAGCAGTGAATTAAAGGACAGGGCCAATGAGCAGTTCTTC. It translates to CASSELKDRANEQFF. The V call is TRBV25-1, the J call TRBJ2-1; TRBD1 matches at 8 bases. Germline values: CDR1 MGHDK, CDR2 SYGVNS. The length of the CDR3 is 15 residues. J lost 6 bases, V lost 1 base, and 5 bases had no gene match.